This T cell receptor (beta chain) was sequenced in a study of cytomegalovirus exposure and HLA in healthy donors. PCR was performed using 60 Vbeta and 13 Jbeta primers. Sequencing was performed with immunoSEQ multiplex PCR; in TCRdb, only in-frame clones are kept and a portion is missing. This table holds about 130,000 clones, 8.5% found once. Trimming cost V 1 base and J 4 bases; bases outside gene matches: 5. The germline CDR1 and CDR2 sequences are SGHTA and FQGNSA. The CDR3 sequence is 15 residues long. V and J are TRBV7-2 and TRBJ1-2; TRBD1 aligns across 8 bases. Sample: PBMCs. This clonotype was obtained from a middle-aged man in good health and CMV-seronegative. CDR3: CASSLGGDRGYGYTF. The CDR3 coding sequence is TGTGCCAGCAGCTTAGGGGGTGACAGGGGCTATGGCTACACCTTC.